This T cell receptor beta chain comes out of a study of blood T cell repertoires in COVID-19. The CDR3 totals 13 residues. Germline lookup yields CDR1 MNHEY and CDR2 SVGAGI. V lost 9 bases and J 5 bases, leaving 17 bases between the germline ends. Individuals drawn from about two dozen US areas were roughly 18 to 95 years old. Cohort 3 recovery required two negative PCRs, clearance, or symptom resolution. Clones were read by immunoSEQ multiplex PCR, and TCRdb kept only the in-frame ones, dropping some. Of 180,000 or so clones in the sample, around 91% were seen once. The rearrangement uses TRBV6-5 and TRBJ2-7; D might be TRBD2 (6 bases). This clonotype was obtained from a young woman who had recovered from COVID-19. The sequencing sample was made of PBMCs or T cells enriched from blood (not recorded which). The CDR3 nucleotides are TGTGCCAGTCTAGTCGGGACTCCCGACGAGCAGTACTTC. Residues: CASLVGTPDEQYF.